The 8 T cell receptor beta chains below all came from one sample that was sequenced in a study of EBV T-cell therapy then PD-1 blockade in nasopharyngeal carcinoma. Treatment here: AdE1-LMPpoly-expanded autologous EBV-specific T-cell therapy followed by anti-PD-1 nivolumab. Assay used: immunoSEQ multiplex PCR; TCRdb lists only in-frame clones, some missing. The table includes more than 20,000 clones, over 75% detected once. These receptors have no identified antigens. The input for sequencing was CD8+ T cells from blood, taken at day -245 from a patient whose treatment included autologous EBV-specific T cells and nivolumab. These receptors were collected from a man aged 35 to 55 with nasopharyngeal carcinoma.

This chain links TRBV4-3 with TRBJ2-1; 7 bases are shared with TRBD2. The CDR3 spans 16 residues. Trimming cost V 0 bases and J 2 bases; bases outside gene matches: 4. Germline CDR1 reads LGHNA; CDR2 reads YSLEER. The CDR3 spells CASSQDGGGTYNEQFF. For the CDR3, the DNA is TGCGCCAGCAGCCAAGATGGGGGGGGAACCTACAATGAGCAGTTCTTC.

This clone was seen just once. This chain uses TRBV6-5 with TRBJ1-1; D uncertain. V lost 7 bases, J lost 1 base, and 10 bases lay in between. Germline CDR1 is MNHEY and CDR2 is SVGAGI. The CDR3 consists of 13 residues. CDR3 DNA sequence: TGTGCCAGCACTCTGGGGAGGAACACTGAAGCTTTCTTT. Translation gives CASTLGRNTEAFF.

This sequence joins TRBV11-2 and TRBJ1-5, with D unresolved. The V end lost 4 bases, the J end lost 0 bases, and 10 bases lay between the germline ends. The CDR3 extends over 15 amino acids. Germline V gives CDR1 SGHAT, CDR2 FQNNGV. The CDR3, as DNA: TGTGCCAGCAGCTCTCTAGGATATAGCAATCAGCCCCAGCATTTT. Amino acid sequence: CASSSLGYSNQPQHF.

The chain recombines TRBV6-4 with TRBJ1-6; D unclear. CDR1 and CDR2 (germline): MRHNA, SNTAGT. Trimming removed 2 bases from V and 6 bases from J, with 14 bases in between. The CDR3 contains 16 residues. As DNA, the CDR3 is TGTGCCAGCAGTGACAAGCCGCTCCCCAGTAATTCACCCCTCCACTTT. Protein product: CASSDKPLPSNSPLHF.

The chain joins TRBV2 to TRBJ1-1; D gene uncertain. The ends were cut back, 7 bases at V and 4 bases at J, with 7 bases in the middle. Germline V gives CDR1 SNHLY, CDR2 FYNNEI. The CDR3 runs to 11 residues. In DNA form, the CDR3 reads TGTGCCAGCATCGTTTCCACTGAAGCTTTCTTT. Translation gives CASIVSTEAFF. Variable domain in full (rest from reference TRBV2 and TRBJ1-1): EPEVTQTPSHQVTQMGQEVILRCVPISNHLYFYWYRQILGQKVEFLVSFYNNEISEKSEIFDDQFSVERPDGSNFTLKIRSTKLEDSAMYFCASIVSTEAFFGQGTRLTVV.

The chain employs TRBV19 and TRBJ2-2, with D perhaps matching TRBD1 (5 bases). Germline V CDR1 and CDR2: LNHDA, SQIVND (reference sequence). The CDR3 spans 13 residues. The V end lost 2 bases, the J end lost 6 bases, and 7 bases lay between the germline ends. CDR3 in DNA: TGTGCCAGTAGTATAAGGACACCCGGGGAGCTGTTTTTT. This gives the protein CASSIRTPGELFF.

The CDR3 loop reads CASSYSRAVNTEAFF. The CDR3 nucleotides are TGTGCCAGCAGTTACTCGAGGGCGGTGAACACTGAAGCTTTCTTT. The genes are TRBV6-6 and TRBJ1-1; D unclear. In germline, CDR1 is MNHNY, CDR2 SVGAGI (reference sequence). Trimming left V 0 bases short and J 0 bases short, with 8 bases between. The CDR3 loop spans 15 amino acids.

The V and J genes are TRBV6-1 and TRBJ1-4; 9 bases map to TRBD1. Germline loops: CDR1 MNHNS, CDR2 SASEGT. V trimming: 3 bases; J trimming: 6 bases; junction bases outside the gene matches: 5. This CDR3 contains 15 residues. DNA for the CDR3: TGTGCCAGCAGTGAGGGAGGACAGGGGTATGAAAAACTGTTTTTT. Amino acids: CASSEGGQGYEKLFF.